The 5 T cell receptor beta chains below were found in one sample sequenced in a study of blood T cell repertoires in COVID-19. The assay was immunoSEQ multiplex PCR, and TCRdb's table has in-frame clones only and misses some. The table includes about 100,000 clones, just under 95% detected once. Material: peripheral blood. Every receptor here comes from a man between 65 and 85 years old with acute or convalescent COVID-19.

This sequence joins TRBV4-2 and TRBJ2-3; 7 bases align to TRBD1. Germline lookup yields CDR1 LGHNA and CDR2 YNFKEQ. V dropped 1 base and J dropped 3; count of bases not matched to a gene: 1. This CDR3 has 14 amino acids. In DNA, the CDR3 is TGTGCCAGCAGCCAAGGCAGGGGGACAGATACGCAGTATTTT. It translates to CASSQGRGTDTQYF.

Points on this clone: This CDR3 is also generated by other DNA sequences in the sample. The J gene is TRBJ2-2, the V gene TRBV12-3 or TRBV12-4; no firm D call. This CDR3 region has 13 residues. Deletions cut 5 bases from V and 1 base from J, with 5 bases between. Written as DNA, the CDR3 is TGTGCCAGCAGTGATAGGAACACCGGGGAGCTGTTTTTT. Translating gives CASSDRNTGELFF.

The chain uses TRBV7-3 and TRBJ1-2; the match to TRBD1 covers 9 bases. The V gene's germline CDR1 is SGHTA and CDR2 FQGTGA. Trimming at V came to 2 bases and at J to 7 bases, leaving 2 bases not matched to a gene. The length of the CDR3 is 13 residues. CDR3 coding DNA: TGTGCCAGCAGCTTAGGGACAGGGCTTGGCTACACCTTC. Translation: CASSLGTGLGYTF.

This chain connects TRBV10-3 to TRBJ2-2, with D possibly matching TRBD1 (5 bases). CDR3 length: 13 residues. The germline gives CDR1 ENHRY, CDR2 SYGVKD. V was cut by 8 bases and J by 0 bases, with 7 bases left in between. The CDR3 here is CAIGAPNTGELFF. The DNA for the CDR3 is TGTGCCATCGGGGCTCCGAACACCGGGGAGCTGTTTTTT.

The chain carries TRBV28 and TRBJ2-3; maybe TRBD1 (5 bases). V lost 2 bases to trimming and J lost 5 bases, with 14 bases between them. The germline CDR1 and CDR2 sequences are MDHEN and SYDVKM. This CDR3 comprises 15 residues. CDR3 residues: CASSLIIRDRDTQYF. CDR3 in DNA: TGTGCCAGCAGTTTAATTATCAGGGATCGAGATACGCAGTATTTT.